This T cell receptor beta chain came from a study of T-cell memory formation after mild COVID-19. V was pared by 2 bases and J by 5 bases, with 7 bases between. The CDR3 length is 13 residues. TCRdb fed the 5' RACE reads into MiXCR, producing one record per CDR3 protein. This table holds roughly 340,000 distinct CDR3 sequences, 20% to 25% found once. Material for sequencing was PBMCs or a T cell subset sorted from them (not recorded which). J is TRBJ2-1 and V is TRBV12-3 or TRBV12-4; D is uncertain. The source of this sequence is a man aged 18 to 29 who had mild COVID-19 (a few samples of this study predate the infection). Cell type and time point are not known. The CDR3 sequence is CASSLQWDNEQFF. DNA of the CDR3: TGTGCCAGCAGTTTACAATGGGACAATGAGCAGTTCTTC.